A single sample gave rise to the 2 T cell receptor beta chains below, sequenced in a study of T-cell reconstitution after alpha-beta-depleted transplantation in children. During its preparation, the TCRbeta library received unique molecular identifiers. Each CDR3 protein is one row after TCRdb ran MiXCR on the PCR reads. The data contain fewer than 550,000 distinct CDR3 sequences, over 9.5% of them singletons. The starting material was PBMCs, mostly from graft donor cells, obtained 180 days after TCRalphabeta/CD19-depleted stem cell transplant. These receptors were taken from a female patient aged 2-15 years who had a stem cell transplant for aplastic anemia, so the T cells may come from the graft donor.

This clonotype has only a few counts. The rearrangement joins TRBV6-2 or TRBV6-3 to TRBJ2-7; possibly TRBD1 for D (5 bases). V lost 0 bases and J 6 bases, leaving 12 bases between the germline ends. CDR3 size: 14 residues. The germline CDR1 and CDR2 sequences are MNHEY and SVGEGT. The CDR3 is CASSYSVGPGEQYV. The CDR3 DNA sequence: TGTGCCAGCAGTTACTCGGTGGGGCCGGGCGAGCAGTACGTC.

This clonotype appeared many times. The chain has TRBV25-1 and TRBJ2-5; 11 bases match TRBD2. V lost 2 bases to trimming and J lost 6 bases; unmatched junction nucleotides: 5. This CDR3 comprises 15 residues. Germline V gives CDR1 MGHDK, CDR2 SYGVNS. The CDR3 DNA sequence: TGTGCCAGCAGTGAACTAGCGGGAGGATGGCAGACCCAGTACTTC. Translation: CASSELAGGWQTQYF.